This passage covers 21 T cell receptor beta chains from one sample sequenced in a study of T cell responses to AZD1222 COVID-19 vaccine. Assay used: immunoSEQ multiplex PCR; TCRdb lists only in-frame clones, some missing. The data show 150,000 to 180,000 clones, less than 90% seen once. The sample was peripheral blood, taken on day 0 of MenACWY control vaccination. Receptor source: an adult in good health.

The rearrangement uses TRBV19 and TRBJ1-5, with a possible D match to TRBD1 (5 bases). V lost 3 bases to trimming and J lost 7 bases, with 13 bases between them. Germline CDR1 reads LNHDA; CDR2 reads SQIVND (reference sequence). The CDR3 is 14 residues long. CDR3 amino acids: CASSISGPGQPQHF. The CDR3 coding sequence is TGTGCCAGTAGTATTTCAGGGCCCGGGCAGCCCCAGCATTTT.

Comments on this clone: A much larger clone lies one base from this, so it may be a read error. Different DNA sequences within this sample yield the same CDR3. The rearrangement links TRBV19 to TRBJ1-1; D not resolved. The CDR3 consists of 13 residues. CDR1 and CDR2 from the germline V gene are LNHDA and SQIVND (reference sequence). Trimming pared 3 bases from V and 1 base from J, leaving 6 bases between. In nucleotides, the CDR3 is TGTGCCAGTAGTATCACAAGGAACACTGAAGCTTTCTTT. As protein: CASSITRNTEAFF.

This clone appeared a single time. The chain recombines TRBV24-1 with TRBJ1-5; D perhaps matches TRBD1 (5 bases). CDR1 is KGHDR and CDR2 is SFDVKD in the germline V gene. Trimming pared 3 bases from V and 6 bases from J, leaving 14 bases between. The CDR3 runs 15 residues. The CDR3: CATSDTQGLGQPQHF. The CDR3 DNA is TGTGCCACCAGTGATACCCAGGGTTTAGGTCAGCCCCAGCATTTT.

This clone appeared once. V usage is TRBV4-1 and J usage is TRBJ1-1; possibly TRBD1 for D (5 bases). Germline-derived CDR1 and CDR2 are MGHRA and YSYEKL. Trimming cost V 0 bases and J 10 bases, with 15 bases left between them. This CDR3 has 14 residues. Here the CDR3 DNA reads TGCGCCAGCAGCCAAGATCGGGTTCAGGGCGGAGCTTTCTTT. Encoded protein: CASSQDRVQGGAFF.

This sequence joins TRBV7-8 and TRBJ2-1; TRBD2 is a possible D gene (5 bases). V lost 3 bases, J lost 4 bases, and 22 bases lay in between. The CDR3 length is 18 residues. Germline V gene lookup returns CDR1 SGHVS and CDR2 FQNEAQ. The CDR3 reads CASSFWGGRANLYNEQFF. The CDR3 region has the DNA TGTGCCAGCAGCTTCTGGGGTGGGAGAGCAAACCTATACAATGAGCAGTTCTTC.

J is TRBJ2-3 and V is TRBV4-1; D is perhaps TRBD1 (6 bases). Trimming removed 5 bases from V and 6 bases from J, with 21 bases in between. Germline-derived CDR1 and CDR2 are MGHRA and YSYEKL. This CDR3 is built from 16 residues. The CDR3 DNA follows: TGCGCCAGCAGCGGAACACAGGGACCACGTAAGGATACGCAGTATTTT. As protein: CASSGTQGPRKDTQYF.

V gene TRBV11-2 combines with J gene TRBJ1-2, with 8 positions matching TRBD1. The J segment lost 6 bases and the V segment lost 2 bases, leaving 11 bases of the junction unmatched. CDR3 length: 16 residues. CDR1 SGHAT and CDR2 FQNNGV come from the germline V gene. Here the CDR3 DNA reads TGTGCCAGCAGCTTATTTCCAGGGGGCAGGTCGAATGGCTACACCTTC. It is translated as CASSLFPGGRSNGYTF.

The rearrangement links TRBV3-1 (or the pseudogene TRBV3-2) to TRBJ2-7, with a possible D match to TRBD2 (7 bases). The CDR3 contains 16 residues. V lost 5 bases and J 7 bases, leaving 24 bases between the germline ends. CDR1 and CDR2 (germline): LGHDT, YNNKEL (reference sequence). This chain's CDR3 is CASSFYRGLQGGEQYF. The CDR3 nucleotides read TGTGCCAGCAGCTTTTACCGGGGCTTACAGGGAGGGGAGCAGTACTTC.

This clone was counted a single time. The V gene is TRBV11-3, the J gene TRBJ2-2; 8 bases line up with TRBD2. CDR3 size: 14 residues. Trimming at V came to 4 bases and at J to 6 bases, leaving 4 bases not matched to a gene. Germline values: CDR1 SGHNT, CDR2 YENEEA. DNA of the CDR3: TGTGCCAGCAGCTACGGACTAGCCTCCGGGGAGCTGTTTTTT. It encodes CASSYGLASGELFF.

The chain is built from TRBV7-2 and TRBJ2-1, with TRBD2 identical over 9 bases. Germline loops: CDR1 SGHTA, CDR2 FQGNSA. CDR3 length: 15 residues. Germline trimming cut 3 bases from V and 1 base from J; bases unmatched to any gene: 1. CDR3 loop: CASSFSGSSYNEQFF. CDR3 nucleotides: TGTGCCAGCAGCTTTAGCGGGAGTTCCTACAATGAGCAGTTCTTC.

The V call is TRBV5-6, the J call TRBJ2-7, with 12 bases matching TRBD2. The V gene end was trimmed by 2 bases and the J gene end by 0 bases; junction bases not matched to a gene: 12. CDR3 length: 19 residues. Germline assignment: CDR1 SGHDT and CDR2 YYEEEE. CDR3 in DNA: TGTGCCAGCAGCTTCGGCGTGACTAGCGGGAGAAGTCCCTCCTACGAGCAGTACTTC. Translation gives CASSFGVTSGRSPSYEQYF. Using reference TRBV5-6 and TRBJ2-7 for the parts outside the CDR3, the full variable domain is DAGVTQSPTHLIKTRGQQVTLRCSPKSGHDTVSWYQQALGQGPQFIFQYYEEEERQRGNFPDRFSGHQFPNYSSELNVNALLLGDSALYLCASSFGVTSGRSPSYEQYFGPGTRLTVT.

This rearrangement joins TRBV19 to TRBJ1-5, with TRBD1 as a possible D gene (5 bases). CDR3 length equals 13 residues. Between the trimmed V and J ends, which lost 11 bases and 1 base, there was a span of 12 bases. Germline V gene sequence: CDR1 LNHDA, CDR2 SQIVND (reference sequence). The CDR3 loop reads CASLGVSNQPQHF. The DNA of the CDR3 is TGTGCCTCCTTGGGGGTAAGCAATCAGCCCCAGCATTTT.

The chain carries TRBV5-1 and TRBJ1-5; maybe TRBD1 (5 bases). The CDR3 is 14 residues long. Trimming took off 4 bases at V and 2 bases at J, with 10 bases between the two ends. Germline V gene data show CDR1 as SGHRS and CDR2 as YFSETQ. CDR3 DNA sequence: TGCGCCAGCAGCCTTCAGGGAGGCAATCAGCCCCAGCATTTT. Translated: CASSLQGGNQPQHF.

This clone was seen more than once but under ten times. The CDR3 DNA sequence: TGTGCCACCAGTGATGCGGCGGGGGGCTCGAACACCGGGGAGCTGTTTTTT. This gives the protein CATSDAAGGSNTGELFF. The chain carries TRBV24-1 and TRBJ2-2; TRBD2 agrees at 8 bases. Trimming at V came to 3 bases and at J to 0 bases, leaving 5 bases not matched to a gene. The CDR3 spans 17 residues. In germline, CDR1 is KGHDR, CDR2 SFDVKD.

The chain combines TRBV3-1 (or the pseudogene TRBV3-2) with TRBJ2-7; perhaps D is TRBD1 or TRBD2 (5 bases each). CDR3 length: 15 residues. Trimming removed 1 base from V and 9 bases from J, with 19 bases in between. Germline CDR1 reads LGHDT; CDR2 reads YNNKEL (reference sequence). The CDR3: CASSQGLGRTHSQYF. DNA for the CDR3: TGTGCCAGCAGCCAAGGGTTGGGACGGACACATTCGCAGTACTTC.

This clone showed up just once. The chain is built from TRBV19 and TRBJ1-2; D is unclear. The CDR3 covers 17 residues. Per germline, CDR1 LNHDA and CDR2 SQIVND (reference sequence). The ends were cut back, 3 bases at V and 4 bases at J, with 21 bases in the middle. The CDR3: CASSIPPGRQTRYGYTF. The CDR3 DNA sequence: TGTGCCAGTAGTATCCCCCCGGGGAGGCAGACCCGCTATGGCTACACCTTC.

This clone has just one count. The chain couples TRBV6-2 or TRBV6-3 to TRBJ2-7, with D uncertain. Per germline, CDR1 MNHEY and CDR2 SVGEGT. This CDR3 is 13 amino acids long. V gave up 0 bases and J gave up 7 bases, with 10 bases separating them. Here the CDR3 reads CASSYSPAWEQYF. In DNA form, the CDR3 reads TGTGCCAGCAGTTACTCGCCTGCCTGGGAGCAGTACTTC.

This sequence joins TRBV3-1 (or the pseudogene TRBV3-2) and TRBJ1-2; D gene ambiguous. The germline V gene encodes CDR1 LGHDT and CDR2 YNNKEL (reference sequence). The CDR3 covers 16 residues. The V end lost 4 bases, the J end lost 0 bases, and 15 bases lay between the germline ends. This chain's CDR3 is CASSPPGAKPNYGYTF. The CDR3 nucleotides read TGTGCCAGCAGCCCCCCAGGTGCCAAGCCTAACTATGGCTACACCTTC.

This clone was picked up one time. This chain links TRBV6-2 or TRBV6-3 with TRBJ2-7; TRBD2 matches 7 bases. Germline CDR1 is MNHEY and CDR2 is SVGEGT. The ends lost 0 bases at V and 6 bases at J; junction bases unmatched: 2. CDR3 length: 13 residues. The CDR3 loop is CASSYSGLLEQYF. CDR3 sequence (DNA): TGTGCCAGCAGTTACTCGGGACTACTCGAGCAGTACTTC.

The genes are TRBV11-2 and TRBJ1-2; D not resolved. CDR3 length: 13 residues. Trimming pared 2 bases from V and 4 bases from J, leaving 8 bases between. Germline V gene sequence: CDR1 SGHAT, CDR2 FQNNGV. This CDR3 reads CASSLRNSYGYTF. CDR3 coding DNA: TGTGCCAGCAGCTTACGTAACAGCTATGGCTACACCTTC. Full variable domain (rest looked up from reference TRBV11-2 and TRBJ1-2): EAGVAQSPRYKIIEKRQSVAFWCNPISGHATLYWYQQILGQGPKLLIQFQNNGVVDDSQLPKDRFSAERLKGVDSTLKIQPAKLEDSAVYLCASSLRNSYGYTFGSGTRLTVV.

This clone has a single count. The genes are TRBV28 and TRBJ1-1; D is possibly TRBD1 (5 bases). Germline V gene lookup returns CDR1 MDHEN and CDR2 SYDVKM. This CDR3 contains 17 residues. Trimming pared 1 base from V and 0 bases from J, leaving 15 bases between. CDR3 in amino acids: CASSLYRVGVLNTEAFF. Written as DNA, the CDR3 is TGTGCCAGCAGTTTATACCGTGTGGGGGTCCTGAACACTGAAGCTTTCTTT. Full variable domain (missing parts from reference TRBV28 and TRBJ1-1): DVKVTQSSRYLVKRTGEKVFLECVQDMDHENMFWYRQDPGLGLRLIYFSYDVKMKEKGDIPEGYSVSREKKERFSLILESASTNQTSMYLCASSLYRVGVLNTEAFFGQGTRLTVV.